The subject of this entry is one T cell receptor (beta chain). This entry is derived from a study of blood T cell repertoires in COVID-19. Looking at the study overall: PBMCs, B-cell-depleted T cells, or T cells provided the cDNA or gDNA that made up the material.

Study processing details: Reference gene primer amplification in the assay estimated nucleated cell counts. TCRdb keeps only in-frame clones here, not all; method: immunoSEQ multiplex PCR. The V and J calls and clone size come from that table; D and trimming were worked out from the DNA. The sample holds a few hundred thousand clones, roughly 91% seen once. Cohort placement rested on clinical history that participants reported themselves. Recovered status applied to Cohort 3 donors who had two consecutive negative PCRs. It also applied to those with clearance or with symptom resolution. Germline V gene sequence: CDR1 SGHDT, CDR2 YYEEEE. This CDR3 region has 15 residues. V was clipped by 1 base and J by 6 bases, with 11 bases between them.

Source material: PBMCs or T cells enriched from blood (not recorded which). The genes are TRBV5-6 and TRBJ1-6; TRBD1 is a possible D gene (6 bases). The sequence was obtained from a man aged 18-30 years who had recovered from COVID-19. The CDR3 here is CASSLFRGGNSPLHF. Written as DNA, the CDR3 is TGTGCCAGCAGCTTGTTCAGGGGCGGTAATTCACCCCTCCACTTT.